Shown below are 6 T cell receptor beta chains from a single sample sequenced in a study of human T cells and chemical hapten exposure. From whole blood left unfractionated, total RNA was extracted. Unique molecular identifiers were attached to individual cDNA molecules within the library. TCRdb reprocessed the reads via MiXCR and lists one record per CDR3 protein. The data contain around 120,000 distinct CDR3 sequences, over 6.5% of them singletons. Sequencing was done on a sample of whole blood. These receptors all come from a human donor in good health. Some clones in this sample may be carry-over from other donors' samples.

At least ten counts were recorded for this clonotype. This chain joins TRBV5-1 and TRBJ2-2, with D possibly being TRBD1 (5 bases). With 2 bases removed from V and 0 bases from J, the gap between germline ends came to 5 bases. Germline V gene lookup returns CDR1 SGHRS and CDR2 YFSETQ. The CDR3 is 14 residues long. As DNA, the CDR3 is TGCGCCAGCAGCTTAGGGGCGAACACCGGGGAGCTGTTTTTT. Its translation: CASSLGANTGELFF. Filled out from reference TRBV5-1 and TRBJ2-2, the complete variable domain reads KAGVTQTPRYLIKTRGQQVTLSCSPISGHRSVSWYQQTPGQGLQFLFEYFSETQRNKGNFPGRFSGRQFSNSRSEMNVSTLELGDSALYLCASSLGANTGELFFGEGSRLTVL.

In this sample, this clonotype turned up many times. This chain connects TRBV5-1 to TRBJ1-1, with 8 nucleotides matching TRBD1. The CDR3 runs to 16 residues. Germline V lookup: CDR1 SGHRS, CDR2 YFSETQ. The V gene end was trimmed by 2 bases and the J gene end by 2 bases; junction bases not matched to a gene: 8. The CDR3 coding sequence is TGCGCCAGCAGCTTCGGACAGGGAAGGGGAAACACTGAAGCTTTCTTT. It specifies CASSFGQGRGNTEAFF.

This clonotype has ten or more counts. The rearrangement uses TRBV7-2 and TRBJ2-1; 9 positions match TRBD2. The CDR3 covers 15 residues. Per the germline V gene, CDR1 is SGHTA and CDR2 is FQGNSA. The V and J ends lost 5 bases and 6 bases, in that order; junction bases with no gene match: 8. The CDR3: CASSLSGRPSNEQFF. CDR3 in DNA: TGTGCCAGCAGCCTAAGCGGGAGGCCCTCCAATGAGCAGTTCTTC. Variable domain in full (rest from reference TRBV7-2 and TRBJ2-1): GAGVSQSPSNKVTEKGKDVELRCDPISGHTALYWYRQSLGQGLEFLIYFQGNSAPDKSGLPSDRFSAERTGGSVSTLTIQRTQQEDSAVYLCASSLSGRPSNEQFFGPGTRLTVL.

V is TRBV7-9 and J is TRBJ2-3; the D is unclear. Per the germline V gene, CDR1 is SEHNR and CDR2 is FQNEAQ (reference sequence). The CDR3 spans 14 residues. Trimming shortened V by 0 bases and J by 7 bases, and 11 bases separated the two germline ends. CDR3 bases: TGTGCCAGCAGCTTAGCCCTATCTACAAATACGCAGTATTTT. It specifies CASSLALSTNTQYF.

This clonotype occurred many times. V gene TRBV5-6 combines with J gene TRBJ1-6; tentatively, D is TRBD1 (6 bases). The V end lost 2 bases, the J end lost 10 bases, and 19 bases lay between the germline ends. The germline V gene has CDR1 SGHDT and CDR2 YYEEEE. This CDR3 is built from 16 residues. The CDR3 nucleotides read TGTGCCAGCAGCTTATCCCCCGCGGGGGCCAACTCACCCCTCCACTTT. Its protein product is CASSLSPAGANSPLHF.

The chain employs TRBV2 and TRBJ2-3; TRBD2 aligns across 7 bases. After removal of 1 base from V and 5 bases from J, the junction contained 9 bases not matched to a gene. Germline CDR1 reads SNHLY; CDR2 reads FYNNEI. CDR3 length: 16 residues. The CDR3 region is CASSEGTGGPGDTQYF. In nucleotides, the CDR3 is TGTGCCAGCAGTGAAGGAACGGGGGGACCAGGAGATACGCAGTATTTT.